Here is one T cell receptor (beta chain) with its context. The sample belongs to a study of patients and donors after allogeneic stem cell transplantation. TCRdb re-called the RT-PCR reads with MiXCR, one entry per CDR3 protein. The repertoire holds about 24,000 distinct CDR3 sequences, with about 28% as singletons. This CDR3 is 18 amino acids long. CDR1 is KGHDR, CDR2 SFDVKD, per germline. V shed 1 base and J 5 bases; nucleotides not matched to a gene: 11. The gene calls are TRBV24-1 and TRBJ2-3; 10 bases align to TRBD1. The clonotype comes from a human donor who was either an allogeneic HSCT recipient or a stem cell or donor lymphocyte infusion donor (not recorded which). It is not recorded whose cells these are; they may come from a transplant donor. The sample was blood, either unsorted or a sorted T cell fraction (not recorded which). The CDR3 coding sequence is TGTGCCACCAGTGATTTAGGGACAGTGGGGACAGGGGAAGATACGCAGTATTTT. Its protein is CATSDLGTVGTGEDTQYF.